This entry is about one T cell receptor (beta chain). As handled by the study authors: Counts of nucleated cells, estimated from reference gene primer amplification, were obtained. Profiled with immunoSEQ multiplex PCR; TCRdb holds only in-frame clones, not every one. The V and J calls and the clone size are those of that table, but D and trimming were determined from the DNA. The data contain about 210,000 clones, roughly four fifths of them singletons. This sample is part of a study of blood T cell repertoires in COVID-19. Study as a whole: Collection of acute and convalescent COVID-19 samples took place in the United States, Italy and Spain. PBMCs, B-cell-depleted T cells, or T cells were the source of the cDNA or gDNA that made up the material.

The TCR originated in a woman in her forties or fifties with active or convalescent COVID-19. What was sequenced was peripheral blood.

The DNA for the CDR3 is TGTGCCAGTAGCTCCGGACAGGGAGCTAGCAATCAGCCCCAGCATTTT. Its translation: CASSSGQGASNQPQHF. The V and J genes are TRBV19 and TRBJ1-5, with 8 bases aligning to TRBD1. The J segment lost 0 bases and the V segment lost 6 bases, leaving 7 bases of the junction unmatched. This CDR3 region has 16 residues. Germline assignment: CDR1 LNHDA and CDR2 SQIVND (reference sequence).